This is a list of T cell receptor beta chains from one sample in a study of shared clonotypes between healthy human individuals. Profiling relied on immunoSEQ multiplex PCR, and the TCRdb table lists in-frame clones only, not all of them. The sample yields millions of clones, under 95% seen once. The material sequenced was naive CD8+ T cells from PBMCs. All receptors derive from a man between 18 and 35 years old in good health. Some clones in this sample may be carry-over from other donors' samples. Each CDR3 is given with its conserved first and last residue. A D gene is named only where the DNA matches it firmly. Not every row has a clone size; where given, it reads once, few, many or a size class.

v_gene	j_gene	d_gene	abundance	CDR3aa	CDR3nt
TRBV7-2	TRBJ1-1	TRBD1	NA	CASSLAGTGTEAFF	TGTGCCAGCAGCTTAGCCGGGACAGGCACTGAAGCTTTCTTT
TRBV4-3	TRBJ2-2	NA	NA	CASSASRKTIPNTGELFF	TGCGCCAGCAGCGCTAGTAGGAAAACCATCCCCAACACCGGGGAGCTGTTTTTT
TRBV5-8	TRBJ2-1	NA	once	CASSGAGRESYNEQFF	TGTGCCAGCAGCGGGGCAGGACGGGAGTCCTACAATGAGCAGTTCTTC
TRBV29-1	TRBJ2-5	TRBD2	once	CSVGEGAGEETQYF	TGCAGCGTTGGAGAAGGGGCGGGAGAAGAGACCCAGTACTTC
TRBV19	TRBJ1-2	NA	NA	CASSFRGPMVYGYTF	TGTGCCAGTAGTTTCCGGGGGCCAATGGTCTATGGCTACACCTTC
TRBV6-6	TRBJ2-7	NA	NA	CASSYSTRGSHEQYF	TGTGCCAGCAGTTACTCGACACGGGGGTCCCACGAGCAGTACTTC
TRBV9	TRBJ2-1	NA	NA	CASSVVGSALEQFF	TGTGCCAGCAGCGTAGTGGGTAGCGCTCTTGAGCAGTTCTTC
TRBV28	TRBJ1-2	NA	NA	CASSFRKGGRYGYTF	TGTGCCAGCAGTTTCCGAAAAGGGGGACGGTATGGCTACACCTTC
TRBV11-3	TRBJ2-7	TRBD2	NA	CASSLGGLADPSSYEQYF	TGTGCCAGCAGCTTAGGAGGACTAGCGGATCCGTCCTCCTACGAGCAGTACTTC
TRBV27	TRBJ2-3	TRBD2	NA	CASSLVPISGRSTDTQYF	TGTGCCAGCAGTTTGGTCCCCATTAGCGGGAGAAGCACAGATACGCAGTATTTT
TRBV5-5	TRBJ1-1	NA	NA	CASSLSRGITEAFF	TGTGCCAGCAGCTTGTCAAGGGGAATCACTGAAGCTTTCTTT
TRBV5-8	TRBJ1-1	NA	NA	CASSLSMNTEAFF	TGTGCCAGCAGCTTGAGCATGAACACTGAAGCTTTCTTT
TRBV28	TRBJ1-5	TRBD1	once	CASSFLQGAGQPQHF	TGTGCCAGCAGTTTCCTCCAGGGGGCTGGACAGCCCCAGCATTTT
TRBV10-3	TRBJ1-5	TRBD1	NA	CAISEGRGDQPQHF	TGTGCCATCAGTGAGGGCAGGGGGGATCAGCCCCAGCATTTT
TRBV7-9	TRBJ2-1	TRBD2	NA	CASSLDAAGEQFF	TGTGCCAGCAGCTTGGATGCAGCGGGGGAGCAGTTCTTC
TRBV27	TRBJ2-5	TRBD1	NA	CASSNDLGQGEETQYF	TGTGCCAGCAGTAATGACCTGGGACAGGGGGAAGAGACCCAGTACTTC
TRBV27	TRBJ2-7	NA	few	CASSLQGPYEQYF	TGTGCCAGCAGTTTGCAGGGGCCCTACGAGCAGTACTTC
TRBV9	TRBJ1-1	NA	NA	CASSVASRGTEAFF	TGTGCCAGCAGCGTAGCCTCCCGTGGGACTGAAGCTTTCTTT
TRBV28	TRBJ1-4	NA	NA	CASSPPHFGETNEKLFF	TGTGCCAGCAGTCCCCCCCATTTTGGGGAAACTAATGAAAAACTGTTTTTT
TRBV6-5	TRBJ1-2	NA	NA	CASSYSEGLGGYTF	TGTGCCAGCAGTTACTCAGAGGGGCTCGGAGGCTACACCTTC
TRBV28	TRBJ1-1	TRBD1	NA	CASSSRRGRPNTEAFF	TGTGCCAGCAGTTCCCGCAGGGGGCGCCCTAACACTGAAGCTTTCTTT
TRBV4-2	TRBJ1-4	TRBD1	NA	CASSLQGGEEKLFF	TGTGCCAGCAGCCTCCAGGGGGGGGAAGAAAAACTGTTTTTT
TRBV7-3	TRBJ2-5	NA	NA	CASSLTGSGATETQYF	TGTGCCAGCAGCTTAACGGGTTCGGGAGCAACAGAGACCCAGTACTTC
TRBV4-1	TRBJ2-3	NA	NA	CASSHQGDTQYF	TGCGCCAGCAGCCATCAGGGAGATACGCAGTATTTT
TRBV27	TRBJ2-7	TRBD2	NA	CASSAGLGSFDEQYF	TGTGCCAGCAGTGCGGGACTAGGTAGCTTCGACGAGCAGTACTTC
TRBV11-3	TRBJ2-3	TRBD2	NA	CASSPGSGRTDTQYF	TGTGCCAGCAGCCCGGGTAGCGGGAGAACAGATACGCAGTATTTT
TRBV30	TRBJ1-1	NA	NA	CAWRVTRRNTEAFF	TGTGCCTGGAGGGTTACCCGACGGAACACTGAAGCTTTCTTT
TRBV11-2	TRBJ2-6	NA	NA	CASSLQGNGANVLTF	TGTGCCAGCAGCTTACAGGGTAACGGGGCCAACGTCCTGACTTTC
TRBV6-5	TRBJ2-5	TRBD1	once	CASSYGRGETQYF	TGTGCCAGCAGTTACGGCAGGGGGGAGACCCAGTACTTC
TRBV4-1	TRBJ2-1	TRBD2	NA	CASSPGLAGSKFF	TGCGCCAGCAGCCCGGGACTAGCGGGAAGTAAGTTCTTC
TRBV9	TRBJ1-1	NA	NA	CASSARAGAMNTEAFF	TGTGCCAGCAGCGCCCGCGCCGGCGCGATGAACACTGAAGCTTTCTTT
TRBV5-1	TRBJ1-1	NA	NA	CASSLGLSGPEAFF	TGCGCCAGCAGCTTGGGGCTCTCGGGGCCTGAAGCTTTCTTT
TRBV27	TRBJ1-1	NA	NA	CASSLWGTLNTEAFF	TGTGCCAGCAGTTTATGGGGGACTCTGAACACTGAAGCTTTCTTT
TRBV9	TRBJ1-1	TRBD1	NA	CASSVKGRGPTEAFF	TGTGCCAGCAGCGTAAAGGGCAGGGGGCCCACTGAAGCTTTCTTT
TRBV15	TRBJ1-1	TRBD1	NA	CATSLIEGTAEAFF	TGTGCCACCAGCTTAATCGAAGGGACAGCCGAAGCTTTCTTT
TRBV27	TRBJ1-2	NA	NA	CASSGGNFYGYTF	TGTGCCAGCAGTGGCGGAAATTTCTATGGCTACACCTTC
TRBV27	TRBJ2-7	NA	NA	CASSLVGSPYEQYF	TGTGCCAGCAGTTTAGTGGGTAGTCCCTACGAGCAGTACTTC
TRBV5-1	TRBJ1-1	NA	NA	CASSLEGGVTEAFF	TGCGCCAGCAGCTTGGAAGGAGGGGTCACTGAAGCTTTCTTT
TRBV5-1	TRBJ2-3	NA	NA	CASSFASGTDTQYF	TGCGCCAGCAGCTTCGCTAGCGGCACAGATACGCAGTATTTT
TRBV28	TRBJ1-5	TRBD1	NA	CASRSRQGWGQPQHF	TGTGCCAGCAGATCGAGACAGGGATGGGGTCAGCCCCAGCATTTT
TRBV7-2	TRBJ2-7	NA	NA	CASSLGLGSYEQYF	TGTGCCAGCAGCTTAGGTCTCGGGAGCTACGAGCAGTACTTC
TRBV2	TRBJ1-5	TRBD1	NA	CASRDYRGVRQPQHF	TGTGCCAGCAGAGATTACAGGGGAGTGAGGCAGCCCCAGCATTTT
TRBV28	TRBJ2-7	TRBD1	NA	CASSPTGTAPYEQYF	TGTGCCAGCAGCCCAACCGGGACAGCCCCCTACGAGCAGTACTTC